This TCR beta chain was profiled in a study of shared clonotypes between healthy human individuals. The deep-level immunoSEQ assay was used. Method: immunoSEQ multiplex PCR; TCRdb's copy keeps in-frame clones and lacks some. The data contain 2 million to 3 million clones, roughly 93% of them singletons. The sample holds one count of this clone. Its antigen is as yet unknown. This sample includes further DNA sequences coding for the same CDR3. Points from the study as a whole: A handful of donors shared around 5% of their naive CD4 clonotypes. Sample collection involved blood only; tissue repertoires are likely different. Non-shared clonotypes had lower generation probabilities than clonotypes shared by all four sorted-subset donors.

The origin of this receptor is a man between 18 and 29 years old in good health. Some clones in this sample may be carry-over from other donors' samples. Specimen: naive CD4+ T cells from PBMCs. The subset is: CD45RA+ positively selected.

CDR3 residues: CASSLAGLADNEQFF. The CDR3 DNA reads as TGCGCCAGCAGCTTGGCGGGACTAGCGGACAATGAGCAGTTCTTC. This rearrangement joins TRBV5-1 to TRBJ2-1; TRBD2 matches at 11 bases. The CDR3 extends over 15 amino acids. V shed 0 bases, J shed 5 bases, and the junction held 1 base outside the gene matches. Germline CDR1 and CDR2: SGHRS and YFSETQ.